Shown below are 25 T cell receptor beta chains from a single sample sequenced in a study of Graves' ophthalmopathy and Graves' hyperthyroidism (dated by TCRdb to the late 2010s). Sequencing was carried out with an Illumina HiSeq 2000. TCR beta CDR3 regions were amplified from RNA transcripts for repertoire sequencing. The first round was an RT-PCR using HTBI primers with the Qiagen OneStep RT-PCR kit, and this first round was followed by a second-round multiplex PCR, then size selection and purification. TCRdb itself trimmed the public reads at Q25 with fastp, ran MiXCR and retained productive beta chains. Each entry is one CDR3 protein sequence, shown with its most common DNA and genes. The sample table shows hundreds of thousands of distinct CDR3 sequences, and more than 40% are seen once. The ten largest clones take up 2.5% to 3.5% of the sample. Specimen: peripheral blood. These receptors were taken from an adult man with Graves' ophthalmopathy.

The CDR3, as DNA: TGTGCCACCAGCAGCCCGGGCCATACGTATGGCTACACCTTC. Translating it yields CATSSPGHTYGYTF. The chain recombines TRBV15 with TRBJ1-2; D gene uncertain. V gave up 3 bases and J gave up 5 bases, with 13 bases separating them. The germline gives CDR1 LNHNV, CDR2 YYDKDF (reference sequence). This CDR3 is 14 amino acids long.

The chain combines TRBV19 with TRBJ2-7; 9 bases are a match to TRBD1. The CDR3 loop spans 15 amino acids. Germline V lookup: CDR1 LNHDA, CDR2 SQIVND (reference sequence). V dropped 2 bases and J dropped 2; count of bases not matched to a gene: 4. CDR3 in amino acids: CASSILGTGPYEQYF. The CDR3 DNA reads TGTGCCAGTAGTATATTAGGGACAGGGCCCTACGAGCAGTACTTC.

This clonotype occurred many times. The chain joins TRBV15 to TRBJ2-5, with no clear D. The V gene lost 3 bases and the J gene lost 3 bases, with 5 bases spanning the gap. The CDR3 contains 12 residues. Germline values: CDR1 LNHNV, CDR2 YYDKDF (reference sequence). This chain's CDR3 is CATSRVEETQYF. The CDR3 coding sequence is TGTGCCACCAGCAGGGTCGAAGAGACCCAGTACTTC.

The CDR3 DNA reads TGTGCCAGTAGGGAGACAGGGGGCAATGAGCAGTTCTTC. Translating it yields CASRETGGNEQFF. The chain joins TRBV19 to TRBJ2-7; 9 bases fit TRBD1. With the DNA end fitting TRBJ2-1 better, the J assignment may be wrong. Germline V gives CDR1 LNHDA, CDR2 SQIVND (reference sequence). CDR3 length: 13 residues.

The V gene is TRBV5-1, the J gene TRBJ1-1; TRBD1 might be the D (5 bases). The CDR3 extends over 16 amino acids. V was cut by 1 base and J by 4 bases, with 17 bases left in between. Germline CDR1 reads SGHRS; CDR2 reads YFSETQ. CDR3 sequence reads: CASSLSSLPGTTEAFF. CDR3 sequence (DNA): TGCGCCAGCAGCTTGTCTTCTCTCCCGGGGACCACTGAAGCTTTCTTT. The whole variable domain, filled in from reference TRBV5-1 and TRBJ1-1, reads KAGVTQTPRYLIKTRGQQVTLSCSPISGHRSVSWYQQTPGQGLQFLFEYFSETQRNKGNFPGRFSGRQFSNSRSEMNVSTLELGDSALYLCASSLSSLPGTTEAFFGQGTRLTVV.

The V call is TRBV15, the J call TRBJ2-7, with 8 nucleotides matching TRBD1. V lost 1 base and J lost 2; bases outside the gene matches: 7. CDR3 length: 16 amino acids. From germline, CDR1 is LNHNV and CDR2 YYDKDF (reference sequence). The CDR3 here is CATSRGGTGGPYEQYF. The CDR3 bases are TGTGCCACCAGCAGAGGTGGGACAGGCGGACCCTACGAGCAGTACTTC.

This clonotype was seen just once. The chain is built from TRBV20-1 and TRBJ2-5, with 7 bases aligning to TRBD1. Germline V gene lookup returns CDR1 DFQATT and CDR2 SNEGSKA (reference sequence). Trimming at V came to 3 bases and at J to 1 base, leaving 8 bases not matched to a gene. CDR3 length equals 15 residues. The CDR3 nucleotides are TGCAGTGCTAGTGGAAGGGGGCACAGCCAAGAGACCCAGTACTTC. The encoded protein is CSASGRGHSQETQYF.

This clonotype was observed at least ten times. The chain uses TRBV15 and TRBJ1-3, with D possibly matching TRBD1 (6 bases). The V gene lost 0 bases and the J gene lost 4 bases, with 13 bases spanning the gap. The germline V gene encodes CDR1 LNHNV and CDR2 YYDKDF (reference sequence). CDR3 length: 16 residues. The CDR3 DNA reads as TGTGCCACCAGCAGAGACAGGGGTAGAAACGGAAACACCATATATTTT. Translation: CATSRDRGRNGNTIYF.

V and J are TRBV7-6 and TRBJ1-6, with D possibly being TRBD1 (6 bases). The CDR3 extends over 19 amino acids. CDR1 is SGHVS, CDR2 FNYEAQ, per germline. V was cut by 4 bases and J by 5 bases, with 24 bases left in between. CDR3 amino acids: CASSSQPQGQGSNNSPLHF. The DNA for the CDR3 is TGTGCCAGCAGCTCGCAGCCCCAGGGACAAGGGTCCAATAATTCACCCCTCCACTTT.

At least ten counts were recorded for this clonotype. The V and J genes are TRBV7-2 and TRBJ1-1; unclear D gene. This CDR3 region has 15 residues. Between the trimmed V and J ends, which lost 1 base and 0 bases, there was a span of 9 bases. Per germline, CDR1 SGHTA and CDR2 FQGNSA. DNA for the CDR3: TGTGCCAGCAGCTTAGTGGGTTGGATGAACACTGAAGCTTTCTTT. It specifies CASSLVGWMNTEAFF. The variable domain in full, with the rest retrieved from reference TRBV7-2 and TRBJ1-1, is GAGVSQSPSNKVTEKGKDVELRCDPISGHTALYWYRQSLGQGLEFLIYFQGNSAPDKSGLPSDRFSAERTGGSVSTLTIQRTQQEDSAVYLCASSLVGWMNTEAFFGQGTRLTVV.

This clonotype has a count of ten or more. This chain connects TRBV7-2 to TRBJ1-1, with 12 bases that match TRBD1. CDR1 is SGHTA, CDR2 FQGNSA, per germline. Trimming took 4 bases from V and 6 from J; bases not matched to a gene: 6. The CDR3 spans 15 residues. CDR3 sequence (DNA): TGTGCCAGCAGCTCAGACCGGGACAGGGGGCCTGAAGCTTTCTTT. Its translation: CASSSDRDRGPEAFF.

This clonotype was observed a handful of times. The chain carries TRBV13 and TRBJ2-7, with no clear D. The CDR3 has 14 amino acids. The V gene's germline CDR1 is PRHDT and CDR2 FYEKMQ (reference sequence). V was pared by 4 bases and J by 0 bases, with 10 bases between. In DNA form, the CDR3 reads TGTGCCAGCAGCTCCCTTGCTAGCTCCTACGAGCAGTACTTC. Its translation: CASSSLASSYEQYF.

V gene TRBV12-3 or TRBV12-4 combines with J gene TRBJ2-5; 9 nucleotides align to TRBD2. The ends lost 6 bases at V and 3 bases at J; junction bases unmatched: 5. CDR3 length: 14 amino acids. The CDR3, as DNA: TGTGCCAGCAGAATAGCGGGGGTGAAAGAGACCCAGTACTTC. This encodes CASRIAGVKETQYF.

This clonotype was detected many times. The gene calls are TRBV5-6 and TRBJ1-5; the D is unclear. V was shortened by 4 bases and J by 0 bases, with 8 bases between the two germline ends. The CDR3 totals 14 residues. Per the germline V gene, CDR1 is SGHDT and CDR2 is YYEEEE. The CDR3 bases are TGTGCCAGCAGCCATCGATCTAGCAATCAGCCCCAGCATTTT. It yields the protein CASSHRSSNQPQHF.

The chain links TRBV5-4 to TRBJ1-5, with D unclear. The CDR3 consists of 14 residues. Germline assignment: CDR1 SGHNT and CDR2 YYREEE (reference sequence). Trimming removed 4 bases from V and 11 bases from J, with 19 bases in between. CDR3 DNA: TGTGCCAGCAGCCAAGATAAAGCGGGAGAGACCCAGCATTTT. It yields the protein CASSQDKAGETQHF.

This clonotype was recorded many times. This sequence joins TRBV7-8 and TRBJ2-2, with 7 bases lining up with TRBD1. Germline CDR1 SGHVS, CDR2 FQNEAQ. The CDR3 has 13 residues. With V trimmed by 4 bases and J by 8 bases, 4 bases remained unmatched. CDR3: CASSSTGAGELFF. Written as DNA, the CDR3 is TGTGCCAGCAGCTCTACAGGGGCGGGGGAGCTGTTTTTT.

The V call is TRBV5-6, the J call TRBJ1-1; D unresolved. The germline gives CDR1 SGHDT, CDR2 YYEEEE. V was trimmed by 2 bases and J by 3 bases, leaving 11 bases between them. The CDR3 runs 14 residues. CDR3 DNA sequence: TGTGCCAGCAGCTTAAACCCGGCGGACACTGAAGCTTTCTTT. It specifies CASSLNPADTEAFF.

The rearrangement joins TRBV10-3 to TRBJ1-1; D possibly corresponds to TRBD1 (5 bases). The germline CDR1 and CDR2 sequences are ENHRY and SYGVKD. V lost 5 bases to trimming and J lost 1 base, with 11 bases between them. The CDR3 is made up of 14 amino acids. CDR3 residues: CAISLHGQNTEAFF. Written as DNA, the CDR3 is TGTGCCATCAGTTTACACGGACAGAACACTGAAGCTTTCTTT.

This clonotype was counted a few times. V gene TRBV5-8 combines with J gene TRBJ1-2; perhaps TRBD1 as D (5 bases). This CDR3 region has 14 residues. The germline V and J ends were trimmed by 5 bases and 8 bases, with 19 bases remaining between them. Germline V gene lookup returns CDR1 SGHTS and CDR2 YDEGEE. The CDR3 protein is CASSLFQGVGGYTF. The CDR3 bases are TGTGCCAGCAGTTTATTCCAGGGAGTAGGGGGCTACACCTTC.

The chain carries TRBV11-3 and TRBJ2-5, with a possible D match to TRBD2 (6 bases). The end of the DNA fits TRBJ2-1 better, so the J call may be wrong. This CDR3 region has 14 residues. The V gene's germline CDR1 is SGHNT and CDR2 YENEEA. DNA for the CDR3: TGTGCCAGCACCAAGGAGGCGGGGCGGGGTGAGCAGTTCTTC. Protein sequence: CASTKEAGRGEQFF.

This sequence joins TRBV10-3 and TRBJ2-5, with TRBD2 matching 13 bases. CDR1 and CDR2 (germline): ENHRY, SYGVKD. There are 15 residues in the CDR3. V lost 4 bases to trimming and J lost 4 bases; unmatched junction nucleotides: 3. The CDR3 DNA is TGTGCCATCAGTGCGGGGACTAGCGGGACAGAGACCCAGTACTTC. Encoded protein: CAISAGTSGTETQYF.

This clonotype was seen a few times. This sequence joins TRBV7-9 and TRBJ2-7; D not resolved. Per the germline V gene, CDR1 is SEHNR and CDR2 is FQNEAQ (reference sequence). V lost 5 bases and J 2 bases, leaving 22 bases between the germline ends. The CDR3 is made up of 17 amino acids. CDR3 sequence reads: CASSASLSFDKTYEQYF. The CDR3 coding sequence is TGTGCCAGCAGCGCCTCCTTGTCGTTTGACAAGACCTACGAGCAGTACTTC.

The sample holds one count of this clonotype. Since a much larger clone is just one base distant, this may be a read error. No conserved phenylalanine or tryptophan ends this CDR3, so it is likely a read error. This CDR3 is CASSLVAGQGIWTEAFL. CDR3 coding DNA: TGTGCCAGCAGCTTGGTCGCCGGACAGGGAATCTGGACTGAAGCTTTCCTT. The chain uses TRBV7-9 and TRBJ1-1, with TRBD1 matching over 8 bases. J was trimmed by 5 bases and V by 3 bases; bases with no gene match: 14. The CDR3 covers 17 residues. Germline V CDR1 and CDR2: SEHNR, FQNEAQ (reference sequence).

The rearrangement joins TRBV7-9 to TRBJ1-1; 7 bases match TRBD1. Germline V lookup: CDR1 SEHNR, CDR2 FQNEAQ (reference sequence). V was pared by 4 bases and J by 1 base, with 6 bases of the junction left unmatched. CDR3 length: 15 amino acids. The chain's CDR3 is CASSYIDRANTEAFF. The CDR3 nucleotides read TGTGCCAGCAGCTACATAGACAGGGCGAACACTGAAGCTTTCTTT.

CDR3 nucleotide sequence: TGTGCCAGCAGTGATGAGGGGGCCTTGGGCTATGGCTACACCATATATTTT. It is translated as CASSDEGALGYGYTIYF. The chain combines TRBV25-1 with TRBJ1-3, with TRBD1 matching over 7 bases. The V gene end was trimmed by 3 bases and the J gene end by 8 bases; junction bases not matched to a gene: 16. CDR3 length: 17 amino acids. CDR1 is MGHDK and CDR2 is SYGVNS in the germline V gene.